This TCR beta chain was captured in a study of CD8+ T cells in alopecia areata. Study results and caveats: Higher clonality was seen in lesional scalp than in normal scalp, especially in alopecia totalis/universalis. Relative to mice, TCR sharing across patients was less clear, a difference possibly HLA-related. The study also sequences resident alphabeta T cells of normal skin in scalp samples.

With 5 bases removed from V and 2 bases from J, the gap between germline ends came to 7 bases. The CDR3 is made up of 12 amino acids. From germline, CDR1 is SQVTM and CDR2 ANQGSEA. Once RNA had been extracted, it was reverse transcribed into cDNA to act as the sequencing template. Generated by immunoSEQ multiplex PCR, the TCRdb table keeps only in-frame clones and is missing some. The sample includes approximately 150,000 clones, about 60% of them seen just once. A FACSAria was used to sort CD4+ and CD8+ T cells. These cells came from PBMCs. Concerning this clone itself: The antigen remains undetermined. This CDR3 is also generated by other DNA sequences in the sample.

The material sequenced was CD4+ T cells sorted from blood. The rearrangement uses TRBV29-1 and TRBJ1-3; D may be TRBD1 (5 bases). The origin of this receptor is a human donor in good health. CDR3 protein: CSVPGTGNTIYF. CDR3 DNA sequence: TGCAGCGTTCCAGGGACTGGAAACACCATATATTTT.